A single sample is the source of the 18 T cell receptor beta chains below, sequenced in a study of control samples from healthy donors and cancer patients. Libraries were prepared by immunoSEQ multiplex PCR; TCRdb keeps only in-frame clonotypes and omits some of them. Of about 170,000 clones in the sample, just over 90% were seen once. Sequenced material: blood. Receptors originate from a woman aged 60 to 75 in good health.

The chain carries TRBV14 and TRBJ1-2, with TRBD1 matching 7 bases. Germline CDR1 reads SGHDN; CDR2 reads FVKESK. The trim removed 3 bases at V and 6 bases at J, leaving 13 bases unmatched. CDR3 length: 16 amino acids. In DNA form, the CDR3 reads TGTGCCAGCAGCCAGGCGACAGGGATTGTATTAGATGGCTACACCTTC. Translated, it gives CASSQATGIVLDGYTF.

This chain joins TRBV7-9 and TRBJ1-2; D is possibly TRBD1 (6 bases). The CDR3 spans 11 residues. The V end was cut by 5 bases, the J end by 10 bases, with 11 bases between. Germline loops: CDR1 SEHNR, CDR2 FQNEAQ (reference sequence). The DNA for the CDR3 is TGTGCCAGCAGCCACAGGGCTGCCTACACCTTC. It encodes CASSHRAAYTF.

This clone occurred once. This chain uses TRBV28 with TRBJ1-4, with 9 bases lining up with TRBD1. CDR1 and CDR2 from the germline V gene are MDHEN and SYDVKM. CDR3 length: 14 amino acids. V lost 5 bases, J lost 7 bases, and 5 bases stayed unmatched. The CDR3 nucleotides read TGTGCCAGCAGTATAGGACAGGGGACTGAAAAACTGTTTTTT. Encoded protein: CASSIGQGTEKLFF.

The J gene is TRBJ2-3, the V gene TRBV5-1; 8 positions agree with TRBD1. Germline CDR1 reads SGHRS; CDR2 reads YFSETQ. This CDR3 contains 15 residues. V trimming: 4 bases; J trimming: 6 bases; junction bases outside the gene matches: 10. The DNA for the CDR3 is TGCGCCAGCAGCCCGGACAGGGCACGTGTTGATACGCAGTATTTT. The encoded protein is CASSPDRARVDTQYF.

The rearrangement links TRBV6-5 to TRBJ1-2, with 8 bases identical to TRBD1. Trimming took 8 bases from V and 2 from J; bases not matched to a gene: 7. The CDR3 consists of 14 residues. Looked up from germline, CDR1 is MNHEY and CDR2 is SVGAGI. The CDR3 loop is CASRRTGTNYGYTF. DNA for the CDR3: TGTGCCAGCCGTCGGACAGGGACCAACTATGGCTACACCTTC.

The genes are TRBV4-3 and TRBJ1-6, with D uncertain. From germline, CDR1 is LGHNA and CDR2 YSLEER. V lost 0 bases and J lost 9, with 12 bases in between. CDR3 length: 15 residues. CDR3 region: CASSQDLSDLSPLHF. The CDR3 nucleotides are TGCGCCAGCAGCCAAGATCTATCGGACCTTTCACCCCTCCACTTT.

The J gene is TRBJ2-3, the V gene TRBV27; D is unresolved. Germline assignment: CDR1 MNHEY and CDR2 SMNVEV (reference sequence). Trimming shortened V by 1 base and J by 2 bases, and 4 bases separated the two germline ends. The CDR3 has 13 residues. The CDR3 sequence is CASSLWYTDTQYF. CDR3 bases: TGTGCCAGCAGTTTATGGTACACAGATACGCAGTATTTT.

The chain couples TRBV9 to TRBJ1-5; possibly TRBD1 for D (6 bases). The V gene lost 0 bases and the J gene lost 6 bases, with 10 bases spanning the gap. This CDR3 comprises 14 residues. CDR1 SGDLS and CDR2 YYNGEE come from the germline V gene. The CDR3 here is CASSVGEGGQPQHF. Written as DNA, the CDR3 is TGTGCCAGCAGCGTAGGAGAGGGGGGTCAGCCCCAGCATTTT.

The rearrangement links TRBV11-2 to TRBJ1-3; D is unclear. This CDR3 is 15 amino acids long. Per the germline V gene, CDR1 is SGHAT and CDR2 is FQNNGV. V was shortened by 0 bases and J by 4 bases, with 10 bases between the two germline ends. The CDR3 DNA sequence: TGTGCCAGCAGCTTAGAGGCCCGGCCGGGAAACACCATATATTTT. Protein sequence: CASSLEARPGNTIYF. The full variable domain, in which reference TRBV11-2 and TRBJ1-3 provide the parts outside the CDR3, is EAGVAQSPRYKIIEKRQSVAFWCNPISGHATLYWYQQILGQGPKLLIQFQNNGVVDDSQLPKDRFSAERLKGVDSTLKIQPAKLEDSAVYLCASSLEARPGNTIYFGEGSWLTVV.

The CDR3 region has the DNA TGTGCCTGGAGTGGGGGATCGGATCAGCCCCAGCATTTT. It is translated as CAWSGGSDQPQHF. V and J are TRBV30 and TRBJ1-5; the D is unclear. Germline-derived CDR1 and CDR2 are GTSNPN and SVGIG (reference sequence). This CDR3 spans 13 amino acids. With 1 base removed from V and 5 bases from J, the gap between germline ends came to 9 bases.

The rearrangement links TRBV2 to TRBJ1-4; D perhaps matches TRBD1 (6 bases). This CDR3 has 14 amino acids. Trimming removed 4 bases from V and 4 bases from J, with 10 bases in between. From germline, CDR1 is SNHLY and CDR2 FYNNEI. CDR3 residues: CASSVYRDNEKLFF. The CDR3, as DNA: TGTGCCAGCAGTGTGTACAGGGATAATGAAAAACTGTTTTTT.

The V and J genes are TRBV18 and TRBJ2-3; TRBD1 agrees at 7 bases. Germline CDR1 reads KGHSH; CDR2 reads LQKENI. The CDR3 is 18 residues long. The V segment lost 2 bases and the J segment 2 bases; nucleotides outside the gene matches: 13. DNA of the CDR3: TGTGCCAGCTCACCATTGGCGCAATCGGGACAGAACACAGATACGCAGTATTTT. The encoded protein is CASSPLAQSGQNTDTQYF. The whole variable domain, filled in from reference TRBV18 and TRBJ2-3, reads NAGVMQNPRHLVRRRGQEARLRCSPMKGHSHVYWYRQLPEEGLKFMVYLQKENIIDESGMPKERFSAEFPKEGPSILRIQQVVRGDSAAYFCASSPLAQSGQNTDTQYFGPGTRLTVL.

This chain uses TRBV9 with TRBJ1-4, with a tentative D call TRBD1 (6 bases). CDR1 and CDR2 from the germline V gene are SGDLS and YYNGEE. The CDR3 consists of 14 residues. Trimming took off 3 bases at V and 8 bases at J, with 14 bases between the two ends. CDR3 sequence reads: CASSAQQGNEKLFF. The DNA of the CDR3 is TGTGCCAGCAGCGCCCAACAGGGCAACGAAAAACTGTTTTTT.

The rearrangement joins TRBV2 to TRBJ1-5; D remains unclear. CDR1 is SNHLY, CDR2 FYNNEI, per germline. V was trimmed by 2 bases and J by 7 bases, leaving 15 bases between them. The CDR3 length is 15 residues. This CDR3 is CASSELEGRLQPQHF. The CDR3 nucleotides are TGTGCCAGCAGTGAATTGGAGGGAAGGTTACAGCCCCAGCATTTT.

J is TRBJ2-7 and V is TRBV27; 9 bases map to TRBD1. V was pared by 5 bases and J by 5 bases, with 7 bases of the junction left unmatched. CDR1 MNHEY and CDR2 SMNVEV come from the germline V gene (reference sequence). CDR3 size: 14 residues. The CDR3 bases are TGTGCCAGCAGTGCAGGGGACAGGGTGAACGAGCAGTACTTC. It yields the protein CASSAGDRVNEQYF.

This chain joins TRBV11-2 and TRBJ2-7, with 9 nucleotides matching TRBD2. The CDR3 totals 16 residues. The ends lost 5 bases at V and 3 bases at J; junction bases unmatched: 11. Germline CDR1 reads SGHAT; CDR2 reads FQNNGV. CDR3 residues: CASSPYVMRGGYEQYF. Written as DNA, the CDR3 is TGTGCCAGCAGCCCCTACGTAATGCGGGGGGGCTACGAGCAGTACTTC.

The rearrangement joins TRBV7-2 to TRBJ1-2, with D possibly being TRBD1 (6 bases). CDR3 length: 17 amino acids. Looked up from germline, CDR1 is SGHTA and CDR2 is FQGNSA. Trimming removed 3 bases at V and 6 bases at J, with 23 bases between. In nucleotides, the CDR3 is TGTGCCAGCAGCTTCCGATCACCAGGACAGTCCCGCCATGGCTACACCTTC. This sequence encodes CASSFRSPGQSRHGYTF.

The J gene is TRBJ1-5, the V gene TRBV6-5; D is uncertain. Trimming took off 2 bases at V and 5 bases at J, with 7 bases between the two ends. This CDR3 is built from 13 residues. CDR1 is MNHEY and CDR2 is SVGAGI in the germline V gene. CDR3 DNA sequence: TGTGCCAGCAGTTACCAACGGGATCAGCCCCAGCATTTT. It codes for CASSYQRDQPQHF.